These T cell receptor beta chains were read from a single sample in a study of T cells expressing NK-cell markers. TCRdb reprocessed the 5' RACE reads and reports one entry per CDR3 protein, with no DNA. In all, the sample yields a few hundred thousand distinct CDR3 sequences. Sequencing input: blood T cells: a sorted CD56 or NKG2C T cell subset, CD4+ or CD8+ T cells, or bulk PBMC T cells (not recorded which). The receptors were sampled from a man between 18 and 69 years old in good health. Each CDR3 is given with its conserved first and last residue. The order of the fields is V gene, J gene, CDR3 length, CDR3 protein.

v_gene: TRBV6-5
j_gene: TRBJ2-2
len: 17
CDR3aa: CASSFGTGPSNTGELFF

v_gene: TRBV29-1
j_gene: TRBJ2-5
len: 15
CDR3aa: CSVGSGSGAYETQYF

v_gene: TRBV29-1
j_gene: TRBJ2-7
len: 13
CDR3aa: CSVRGVISYEQYF

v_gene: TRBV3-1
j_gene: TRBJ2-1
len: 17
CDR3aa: CASSPIPGLAGGNEQFF

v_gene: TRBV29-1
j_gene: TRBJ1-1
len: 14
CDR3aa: CSVGDRTGVKMAFF

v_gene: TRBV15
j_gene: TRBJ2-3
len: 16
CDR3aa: CATSREFGLVSDTQYF

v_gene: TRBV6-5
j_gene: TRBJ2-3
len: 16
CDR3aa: CASSYAPDREADTQYF

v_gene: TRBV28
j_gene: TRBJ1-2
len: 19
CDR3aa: CASRSYSGTGGAFNYGYTF

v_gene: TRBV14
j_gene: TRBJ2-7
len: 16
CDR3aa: CASSPHAGGGPYEQYF

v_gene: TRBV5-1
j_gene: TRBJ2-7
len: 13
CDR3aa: CASSPSSRYEQYF

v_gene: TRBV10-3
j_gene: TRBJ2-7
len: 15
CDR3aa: CAISENQSGTSEQYF

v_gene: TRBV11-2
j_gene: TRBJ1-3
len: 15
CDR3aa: CASSLAYNSGNTIYF

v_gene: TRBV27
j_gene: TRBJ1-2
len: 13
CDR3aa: CASSFQGFQGYTF

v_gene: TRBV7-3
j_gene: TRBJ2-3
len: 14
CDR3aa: CASSFSREPDTQYF

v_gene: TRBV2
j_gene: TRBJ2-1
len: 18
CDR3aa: CASTKGLAGGAAYNEQFF

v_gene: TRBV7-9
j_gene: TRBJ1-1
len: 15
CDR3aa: CASSPGQAGDTEAFF

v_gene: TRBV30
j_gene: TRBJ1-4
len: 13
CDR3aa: CAWSGRTGEKLFF

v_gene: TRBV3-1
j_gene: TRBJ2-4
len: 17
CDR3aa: CASSPLGGGTAKNIQYF

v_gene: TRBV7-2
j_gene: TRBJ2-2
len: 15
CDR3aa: CASTQGRVDTGELFF

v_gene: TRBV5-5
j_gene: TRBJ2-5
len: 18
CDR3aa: CASSLERGLAGGQETQYF

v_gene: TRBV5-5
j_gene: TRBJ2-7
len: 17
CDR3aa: CASSRTVHPGTAYEQYF

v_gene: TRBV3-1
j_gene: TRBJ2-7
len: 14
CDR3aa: CASSPGQGSGEQYF

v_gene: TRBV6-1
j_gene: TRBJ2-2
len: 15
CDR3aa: CASSRDRSNTGELFF

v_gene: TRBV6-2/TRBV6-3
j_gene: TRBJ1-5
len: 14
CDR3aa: CASSSYSSNQPQHF

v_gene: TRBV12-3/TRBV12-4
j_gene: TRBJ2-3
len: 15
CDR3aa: CASVPRGGPVDTQYF

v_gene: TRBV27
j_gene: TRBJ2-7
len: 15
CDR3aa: CASSLKGPAGYEQYF

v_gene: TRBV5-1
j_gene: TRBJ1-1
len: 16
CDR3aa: CASSLMPGTVNTEAFF

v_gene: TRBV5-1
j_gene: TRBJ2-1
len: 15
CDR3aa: CASSLAGGQRDEQFF

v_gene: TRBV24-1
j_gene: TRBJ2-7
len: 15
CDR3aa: CATSDTGHPTGEQYF